Below, 8 T cell receptor beta chains from the same sample are listed, as sequenced in a study of cytotoxic CD8 clonotypes in ibrutinib-treated CLL. Method: immunoSEQ multiplex PCR; TCRdb's copy keeps in-frame clones and lacks some. The data show 30,000 to 40,000 clones, over 45% seen once. Sample: PBMCs, taken before ibrutinib treatment. These receptors all stem from a human donor with chronic lymphocytic leukemia.

The chain carries TRBV11-3 and TRBJ2-7; 11 bases are shared with TRBD1. In germline, CDR1 is SGHNT, CDR2 YENEEA. This CDR3 comprises 16 residues. With 0 bases clipped from V and 3 bases from J, the junction kept 4 bases outside the gene matches. CDR3 in DNA: TGTGCCAGCAGCTTAGATACCGGGACAGGGGGCTACGAGCAGTACTTC. It translates to CASSLDTGTGGYEQYF.

This clone was observed a handful of times. The V gene is TRBV19, the J gene TRBJ2-7, with D perhaps matching TRBD1 (5 bases). This CDR3 has 13 residues. Germline V gives CDR1 LNHDA, CDR2 SQIVND (reference sequence). V gave up 5 bases and J gave up 5 bases, with 13 bases separating them. CDR3 sequence reads: CASSFQGRHEQYF. In nucleotides, the CDR3 is TGTGCCAGTAGTTTTCAGGGCAGGCACGAGCAGTACTTC.

The gene calls are TRBV4-1 and TRBJ2-5, with D possibly matching TRBD2 (6 bases). In germline, CDR1 is MGHRA, CDR2 YSYEKL. This CDR3 has 16 residues. V was trimmed by 0 bases and J by 4 bases, leaving 15 bases between them. In DNA form, the CDR3 reads TGCGCCAGCAGCCAAGATGGGGGGTTCCCCTCAGAGACCCAGTACTTC. This translates into CASSQDGGFPSETQYF.

This clone showed up just a few times. V gene TRBV7-3 combines with J gene TRBJ1-1, with a possible D match to TRBD1 (6 bases). Germline assignment: CDR1 SGHTA and CDR2 FQGTGA. V dropped 5 bases and J dropped 8 bases, with 18 bases sitting between them. This CDR3 spans 14 amino acids. The CDR3: CASSPQPGHFEAFF. For the CDR3, the DNA is TGTGCCAGCAGCCCGCAGCCGGGACACTTCGAAGCTTTCTTT.

The chain joins TRBV9 to TRBJ2-7; no clear D. The CDR3 loop spans 16 amino acids. Germline assignment: CDR1 SGDLS and CDR2 YYNGEE. Between the trimmed V and J ends, which lost 3 bases and 7 bases, there was a span of 23 bases. This CDR3 reads CASSAPITARDREQYF. In nucleotides, the CDR3 is TGTGCCAGCAGCGCACCGATCACGGCGCGAGATAGGGAGCAGTACTTC. Variable domain in full (rest from reference TRBV9 and TRBJ2-7): DSGVTQTPKHLITATGQRVTLRCSPRSGDLSVYWYQQSLDQGLQFLIQYYNGEERAKGNILERFSAQQFPDLHSELNLSSLELGDSALYFCASSAPITARDREQYFGPGTRLTVT.

V is TRBV5-4 and J is TRBJ2-2; either TRBD1 or TRBD2 may supply D (5 bases each). The V gene's germline CDR1 is SGHNT and CDR2 YYREEE (reference sequence). This CDR3 is 15 amino acids long. The ends were cut back, 4 bases at V and 3 bases at J, with 13 bases in the middle. The CDR3 nucleotides read TGTGCCAGCAGCAACCGGGACCGACACACCGGGGAGCTGTTTTTT. As protein: CASSNRDRHTGELFF.

This clone turned up a few times. The chain has TRBV19 and TRBJ1-2, with D perhaps matching TRBD1 (6 bases). V lost 3 bases, J lost 5 bases, and 16 bases lay in between. CDR1 is LNHDA, CDR2 SQIVND, per germline (reference sequence). CDR3 length: 15 residues. The CDR3 spells CASSIYSRGYYGYTF. The CDR3 nucleotides read TGTGCCAGTAGTATTTATTCGAGGGGGTATTATGGCTACACCTTC. The full variable domain, with the rest looked up from reference TRBV19 and TRBJ1-2, is DGGITQSPKYLFRKEGQNVTLSCEQNLNHDAMYWYRQDPGQGLRLIYYSQIVNDFQKGDIAEGYSVSREKKESFPLTVTSAQKNPTAFYLCASSIYSRGYYGYTFGSGTRLTVV.

V usage is TRBV4-1 and J usage is TRBJ1-1; 7 bases agree with TRBD1. Unmatched junction bases numbered 8, after V lost 3 bases and J lost 1 base. The germline V gene encodes CDR1 MGHRA and CDR2 YSYEKL. This CDR3 is built from 16 residues. The CDR3 nucleotides are TGCGCCAGCAGCCAGATACAGGGGCGAGGGAACACTGAAGCTTTCTTT. Its protein product is CASSQIQGRGNTEAFF.